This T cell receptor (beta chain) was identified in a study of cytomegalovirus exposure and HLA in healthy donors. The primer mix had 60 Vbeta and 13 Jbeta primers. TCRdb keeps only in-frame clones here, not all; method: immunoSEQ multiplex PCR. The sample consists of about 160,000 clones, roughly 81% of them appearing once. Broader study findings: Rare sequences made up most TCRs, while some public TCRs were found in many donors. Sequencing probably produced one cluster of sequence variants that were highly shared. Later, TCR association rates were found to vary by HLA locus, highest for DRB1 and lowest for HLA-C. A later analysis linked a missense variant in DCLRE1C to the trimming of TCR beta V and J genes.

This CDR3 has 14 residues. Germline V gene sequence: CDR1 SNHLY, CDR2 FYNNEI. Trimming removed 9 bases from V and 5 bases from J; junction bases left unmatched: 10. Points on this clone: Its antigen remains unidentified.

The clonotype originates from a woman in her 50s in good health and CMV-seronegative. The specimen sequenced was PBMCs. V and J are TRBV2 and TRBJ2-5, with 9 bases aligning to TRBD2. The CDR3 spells CASSTGGGAETQYF. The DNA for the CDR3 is TGTGCCAGTTCGACTGGCGGGGGGGCGGAGACCCAGTACTTC.